The 19 T cell receptor beta chains given below trace back to one sample, sequenced in a study. TCRdb itself ran the 5' RACE reads through MiXCR, one entry per CDR3 protein. The sample shows roughly 58,000 distinct CDR3 sequences, around 21% of them seen only once. The sorted Tregs were CD4+CD25+CD127-/low cells. Sequencing used tumor-infiltrating Tregs sorted from the breast tumor. The receptors derive from a female donor with breast cancer.

This clonotype was seen a handful of times. The chain couples TRBV7-2 to TRBJ2-1, with a weak D call TRBD2 (6 bases). Germline V lookup: CDR1 SGHTA, CDR2 FQGNSA. Trimming removed 1 base at V and 7 bases at J, with 11 bases between. This CDR3 is 14 amino acids long. The CDR3 region is CASSLGGTQNEQFF. The CDR3 DNA reads as TGTGCCAGCAGCTTAGGCGGGACCCAGAATGAGCAGTTCTTC.

This clonotype was counted ten times or more. CDR3 DNA: TGCGCCAGCATCAAAGAGCTGAGCACAGATACGCAGTATTTT. Residues: CASIKELSTDTQYF. V is TRBV5-1 and J is TRBJ2-3; D remains ambiguous. The CDR3 sequence is 14 residues long. Looked up from germline, CDR1 is SGHRS and CDR2 is YFSETQ. The V gene lost 6 bases and the J gene lost 0 bases, with 11 bases spanning the gap.

This clonotype was recorded at least ten times. The chain links TRBV2 to TRBJ2-2; D may be TRBD2 (5 bases). With 4 bases removed from V and 5 bases from J, the gap between germline ends came to 11 bases. The CDR3 is 14 residues long. Germline V gene lookup returns CDR1 SNHLY and CDR2 FYNNEI. The CDR3 region is CASSVRRGTGELFF. In nucleotides, the CDR3 is TGTGCCAGCAGTGTTAGGAGAGGGACCGGGGAGCTGTTTTTT.

The chain carries TRBV7-2 and TRBJ2-7; no reliable D call. Germline-derived CDR1 and CDR2 are SGHTA and FQGNSA. This CDR3 has 15 amino acids. The V end was cut by 3 bases, the J end by 5 bases, with 17 bases between. In DNA, the CDR3 is TGTGCCAGCAGCTTGGTGAGAGGATGGGCCCACGAGCAGTACTTC. Translated: CASSLVRGWAHEQYF. Full variable domain (outside the CDR3, taken from reference TRBV7-2 and TRBJ2-7): GAGVSQSPSNKVTEKGKDVELRCDPISGHTALYWYRQSLGQGLEFLIYFQGNSAPDKSGLPSDRFSAERTGGSVSTLTIQRTQQEDSAVYLCASSLVRGWAHEQYFGPGTRLTVT.

This clonotype has at least ten counts. This chain links TRBV6-5 with TRBJ2-7, with TRBD1 identical over 8 bases. J gave up 5 bases and V 2 bases, and 5 bases lay outside the gene matches. This CDR3 region has 14 residues. From germline, CDR1 is MNHEY and CDR2 SVGAGI. CDR3 sequence (DNA): TGTGCCAGCAGTTACCTGACAGGGGAAGACGAGCAGTACTTC. It specifies CASSYLTGEDEQYF.

The table lists this clonotype with many counts. The chain recombines TRBV20-1 with TRBJ2-3; 12 nucleotides match TRBD2. This CDR3 is built from 21 residues. Germline CDR1 is DFQATT and CDR2 is SNEGSKA (reference sequence). V dropped 0 bases and J dropped 4; count of bases not matched to a gene: 20. Here the CDR3 reads CSARDFAASGRADGVADTQYF. The CDR3 nucleotides read TGCAGTGCTAGAGATTTCGCGGCTAGCGGGAGGGCGGATGGAGTAGCAGATACGCAGTATTTT.

At least ten counts were recorded for this clonotype. The gene calls are TRBV7-9 and TRBJ2-3; a weak D match, TRBD1 (5 bases). The germline CDR1 and CDR2 sequences are SEHNR and FQNEAQ (reference sequence). V was clipped by 5 bases and J by 4 bases, with 10 bases between them. This CDR3 is built from 13 residues. The CDR3 region is CASSPRGPDTQYF. DNA of the CDR3: TGTGCCAGCAGCCCAAGGGGCCCAGATACGCAGTATTTT.

This rearrangement joins TRBV5-1 to TRBJ2-7; 7 positions match TRBD2. CDR3 length: 15 residues. Looked up from germline, CDR1 is SGHRS and CDR2 is YFSETQ. The ends lost 0 bases at V and 0 bases at J; junction bases unmatched: 3. This chain's CDR3 is CASSLGRTSSYEQYF. The CDR3 nucleotides read TGCGCCAGCAGCTTGGGACGGACTAGCTCCTACGAGCAGTACTTC.

This clonotype turned up a few times. The rearrangement joins TRBV13 to TRBJ2-1; 8 nucleotides align to TRBD2. After removal of 4 bases from V and 10 bases from J, the junction contained 12 bases not matched to a gene. CDR1 and CDR2 from the germline V gene are PRHDT and FYEKMQ (reference sequence). This CDR3 comprises 15 residues. The CDR3 nucleotides read TGTGCCAGCAGCTCTCGGGTAGCGGGATTAGGAGAGCAGTTCTTC. Its translation is CASSSRVAGLGEQFF.

The rearrangement joins TRBV12-3 or TRBV12-4 to TRBJ2-1; 9 bases fit TRBD1. J gave up 8 bases and V 8 bases, and 4 bases lay outside the gene matches. The CDR3 sequence is 12 residues long. CDR3 protein: CASDRGVYEQFF. For the CDR3, the DNA is TGTGCCAGCGACAGGGGGGTCTATGAGCAGTTCTTC.

The gene calls are TRBV6-6 and TRBJ1-1, with D tentatively TRBD1 (5 bases). Trimming stripped 7 bases from V and 7 bases from J, with 16 bases between. From germline, CDR1 is MNHNY and CDR2 SVGAGI (reference sequence). The CDR3 totals 13 residues. Here the CDR3 reads CASKQGRMDEAFF. The CDR3 DNA sequence: TGTGCCAGCAAGCAGGGTAGAATGGATGAAGCTTTCTTT.

The rearrangement links TRBV3-1 to TRBJ2-1; a weak D match, TRBD1 (6 bases). CDR3 size: 14 residues. The germline V gene encodes CDR1 LGHDT and CDR2 YNNKEL (reference sequence). The ends were cut back, 4 bases at V and 5 bases at J, with 12 bases in the middle. CDR3 residues: CASSRHRDNNEQFF. The CDR3 DNA follows: TGTGCCAGCAGCCGACACAGGGACAACAATGAGCAGTTCTTC.

The rearrangement joins TRBV2 to TRBJ2-1, with TRBD2 identical over 8 bases. This CDR3 spans 15 amino acids. Germline values: CDR1 SNHLY, CDR2 FYNNEI. V gave up 6 bases and J gave up 5 bases; unmatched junction bases: 9. CDR3 nucleotide sequence: TGTGCCAGCAGGCTATCAGCGGGAGTTAACAATGAGCAGTTCTTC. Amino acids: CASRLSAGVNNEQFF. Complete variable domain (other parts from reference TRBV2 and TRBJ2-1): EPEVTQTPSHQVTQMGQEVILRCVPISNHLYFYWYRQILGQKVEFLVSFYNNEISEKSEIFDDQFSVERPDGSNFTLKIRSTKLEDSAMYFCASRLSAGVNNEQFFGPGTRLTVL.

The chain couples TRBV5-5 to TRBJ2-3; D call uncertain. The CDR3 has 15 amino acids. Germline loops: CDR1 SGHKS, CDR2 YYEKEE (reference sequence). V gave up 7 bases and J gave up 6 bases, with 21 bases separating them. Written as DNA, the CDR3 is TGTGCCAGCGTCCTGACTCCGACGATTGCGGATACGCAGTATTTT. This sequence encodes CASVLTPTIADTQYF.

In this sample, this clonotype turned up a few times. V and J are TRBV7-9 and TRBJ1-5; perhaps TRBD1 as D (5 bases). CDR1 and CDR2 from the germline V gene are SEHNR and FQNEAQ (reference sequence). Trimming took off 5 bases at V and 7 bases at J, with 12 bases between the two ends. The CDR3 covers 13 residues. CDR3 in amino acids: CASSNNQGQPQHF. For the CDR3, the DNA is TGTGCCAGCAGCAATAACCAGGGCCAGCCCCAGCATTTT.

This clonotype was counted only a few times. This chain uses TRBV10-2 with TRBJ2-7; D ambiguous. V shed 3 bases and J shed 2 bases, with 8 bases lying between them. Germline lookup yields CDR1 WSHSY and CDR2 SAAADI. The CDR3 runs to 13 residues. The CDR3 sequence: CASSDRLAYEQYF. The CDR3 nucleotides read TGCGCCAGCAGTGACAGGTTGGCCTACGAGCAGTACTTC.

For this clonotype: A single base separates this from a much larger clone, so it may be a read error. The chain combines TRBV6-2 or TRBV6-3 with TRBJ1-2; a possible D gene is TRBD1 (5 bases). The length of the CDR3 is 15 residues. The germline V gene has CDR1 MNHEY and CDR2 SVGEGT. V lost 5 bases to trimming and J lost 7 bases, with 20 bases between them. In DNA form, the CDR3 reads TGTGCCAGCAGTGACCCGACACAAAAGGGGTTTGGCTACACCTTC. It yields the protein CASSDPTQKGFGYTF.

This clonotype came up many times. The rearrangement joins TRBV9 to TRBJ2-3; 8 nucleotides line up with TRBD1. With V trimmed by 0 bases and J by 1 base, 1 base remained unmatched. This CDR3 is 15 amino acids long. Germline V gives CDR1 SGDLS, CDR2 YYNGEE. CDR3 amino acids: CASSVVGQGTDTQYF. The CDR3, as DNA: TGTGCCAGCAGCGTAGTGGGACAGGGCACAGATACGCAGTATTTT.

The genes are TRBV3-1 and TRBJ2-1; D not certain. From germline, CDR1 is LGHDT and CDR2 YNNKEL (reference sequence). The V end lost 1 base, the J end lost 11 bases, and 6 bases lay between the germline ends. The CDR3 is 11 residues long. The CDR3 DNA is TGTGCCAGCAGCCAAGGTACACAGCAGTTCTTC. It yields the protein CASSQGTQQFF.